This T cell receptor beta chain appears in the sequencing data of a study of blood T cell repertoires in COVID-19. Assay used: immunoSEQ multiplex PCR; TCRdb lists only in-frame clones, some missing. Found here are 200,000 or so clones, roughly 80% of them singletons; the top ten hold approximately 1.3%. Germline V gene lookup returns CDR1 GTSNPN and CDR2 SVGIG (reference sequence). Deletions cut 5 bases from V and 3 bases from J, with 8 bases between. The CDR3 spans 12 residues. This clone showed up just a few times. The sample holds other DNA sequences that translate to the same CDR3. The sequencing sample was made of PBMCs or T cells enriched from blood (not recorded which). V is TRBV30 and J is TRBJ2-1; tentative D call: TRBD1 (6 bases). The sequence derives from a woman in her thirties or forties with acute COVID-19. The CDR3 loop is CAWGRGYNEQFF. The CDR3 DNA sequence: TGTGCCTGGGGCAGGGGCTACAATGAGCAGTTCTTC.